The rows below give T cell receptor beta chains drawn from one sample of a study of early T cells in non-severe SARS-CoV-2 infection. TCRdb reprocessed the 5' RACE reads via MiXCR and lists one record per CDR3 protein. There are tens of thousands of distinct CDR3 sequences in the sample; around 12% occur only once, and roughly 4.6% lies in the top ten. Sequencing used whole blood. Source of these receptors: an adult who was a healthcare worker with PCR-confirmed SARS-CoV-2 infection or an uninfected control (not recorded which). Both conserved end residues are part of each CDR3. A D gene is named only where the DNA matches it firmly. Some rows have no size entry. The others give once, few or many, or a class for an expanded clone.

>NA|15|TRBJ2-1|few|TRBV7-9
TGTGCCAGCAGCTCGGCCGCGGGAAGCTACAATGAGCAGTTCTTC
CASSSAAGSYNEQFF
>TRBD1|15|TRBJ1-5|NA|TRBV20-1
TGCAGTGCTAGAGTACAGACAGGGTTTAATCAGCCCCAGCATTTT
CSARVQTGFNQPQHF
>NA|13|TRBJ2-1|NA|TRBV19
TGTGCCAGTAGTCATACAGCGTACAATGAGCAGTTCTTC
CASSHTAYNEQFF
>NA|14|TRBJ2-1|few|TRBV10-2
TGCGCCAGCAGTGAGGGGCTATACTACAATGAGCAGTTCTTC
CASSEGLYYNEQFF
>TRBD2|16|TRBJ2-3|NA|TRBV7-3
TGTGCCAGCAGGCCAGGGACTAGCGGGCGCACAGATACGCAGTATTTT
CASRPGTSGRTDTQYF
>NA|14|TRBJ1-1|many|TRBV6-6
TGTGCCAGCACCTTGACAGGCAATGTTGGAGAAGCTTTCTTT
CASTLTGNVGEAFF
>NA|14|TRBJ1-1|many|TRBV5-1
TGCGCCAGCAGAGGGACGGGGGCGCGTAGTGAAGCTTTCTTT
CASRGTGARSEAFF
>NA|12|TRBJ1-1|few|TRBV21-1
TGTGCCAGCAGCAAGGGGAACACTGAAGCTTTCTTT
CASSKGNTEAFF
>NA|20|TRBJ2-2|many|TRBV11-2
TGTGCCAGCAGCAGAAAAAATGGACAGTACACCCTATCGAACACCGGGGAGCTGTTTTTT
CASSRKNGQYTLSNTGELFF
>TRBD1|16|TRBJ1-6|NA|TRBV12-3/TRBV12-4
TGTGCCAGCAGTCAATCTCCGGGACAGGGGTTATCACCCCTCCACTTT
CASSQSPGQGLSPLHF
>NA|14|TRBJ1-2|many|TRBV6-2/TRBV6-3
TGTGCCAGCAGTTACTCACGGACTATCTATGGCTACACCTTC
CASSYSRTIYGYTF
>NA|14|TRBJ2-3|few|TRBV5-1
TGCGCCAGCAGGCCCGGGACTAGCACAGATACGCAGTATTTT
CASRPGTSTDTQYF
>TRBD2|17|TRBJ2-1|many|TRBV20-1
TGCAGTGCTAGAGGAGGTCGGAGACTAGCCGCGGGCAATGAGCAGTTCTTC
CSARGGRRLAAGNEQFF
>NA|14|TRBJ2-5|few|TRBV20-1
TGCAGTGCTAGAGATGGACGGGGCCAAGAGACCCAGTACTTC
CSARDGRGQETQYF
>NA|11|TRBJ1-1|NA|TRBV29-1
TGCAGCGTTGGACAGAACACTGAAGCTTTCTTT
CSVGQNTEAFF
>NA|15|TRBJ2-2|many|TRBV7-6
TGTGCCAGCAGCTCCCCAAGCTTGGGCACCGGGGAGCTGTTTTTT
CASSSPSLGTGELFF
>NA|13|TRBJ2-4|many|TRBV6-6
TGTGCCAGCAGTTACTCGATTCACGGAATTCAGTACTTC
CASSYSIHGIQYF
>TRBD2|14|TRBJ2-1|many|TRBV19
TGTGCCAGTAGCCGGACTAGTACGTCCAATGAGCAGTTCTTC
CASSRTSTSNEQFF
>NA|11|TRBJ2-5|many|TRBV29-1
TGCAGCTCGGGGTACCAAGAGACCCAGTACTTC
CSSGYQETQYF
>TRBD1|14|TRBJ2-1|NA|TRBV12-3/TRBV12-4
TGTGCCAGCAGTTCCTTTGGGACAGGGAGTGAGCAGTTCTTC
CASSSFGTGSEQFF
>NA|13|TRBJ1-1|NA|TRBV29-1
TGCAGCGTTGAAGATCGGTCCGGGACTACAGCTTTCTTT
CSVEDRSGTTAFF
>NA|14|TRBJ2-1|NA|TRBV28
TGTGCCAGCAGTTTGGGGGGATACTACAATGAGCAGTTCTTC
CASSLGGYYNEQFF
>NA|13|TRBJ2-7|NA|TRBV6-5
TGTGCCAGCAGTTACACCTCCCCAGGGGTGCAGTACTTC
CASSYTSPGVQYF
>NA|13|TRBJ2-7|few|TRBV7-9
TGTGCCAGCAGCTTTTCAGAAATCTACGAGCAGTACTTC
CASSFSEIYEQYF
>TRBD2|15|TRBJ2-3|NA|TRBV15
TGTGCCACCAGCAGAGGACTAGCTAGCACAGATACGCAGTATTTT
CATSRGLASTDTQYF
>NA|15|TRBJ1-6|many|TRBV20-1
TGCAGTGCTAGCGGCAGGGATGGCTTCAATTCACCCCTCCACTTT
CSASGRDGFNSPLHF
>NA|14|TRBJ2-2|NA|TRBV5-1
TGCGCCAGCGGGAGGGACAGGCCAACCGGGGAGCTGTTTTTT
CASGRDRPTGELFF
>TRBD2|15|TRBJ2-3|few|TRBV15
TGTGCCACCAGCAGAGGCGGGGGGAGCACAGATACGCAGTATTTT
CATSRGGGSTDTQYF
>NA|15|TRBJ1-2|many|TRBV6-5
TGTGCCAGCAGCCAAACCAGGGCAGCTAACTATGGCTACACCTTC
CASSQTRAANYGYTF
>NA|17|TRBJ2-6|many|TRBV7-8
TGTGCCAGCAGCCCCACCGGAGGGGGAGCTGGGGCCAACGTCCTGACTTTC
CASSPTGGGAGANVLTF
>TRBD1|13|TRBJ2-7|many|TRBV29-1
TGCAGCGCCGGGACAGACCTTACCTACGAGCAGTACTTC
CSAGTDLTYEQYF
>NA|11|TRBJ2-7|NA|TRBV6-5
TGTGCCAGCAGCCACGTCCACGAGCAGTACTTC
CASSHVHEQYF
>TRBD1|15|TRBJ1-3|NA|TRBV12-3/TRBV12-4
TGTGCCAGCAGTTTAAGGACAGGGTTCGGAAACACCATATATTTT
CASSLRTGFGNTIYF
>NA|12|TRBJ1-1|many|TRBV20-1
TGCAGTGGGGTGGGACAGAACACTGAAGCTTTCTTT
CSGVGQNTEAFF
>NA|15|TRBJ2-3|many|TRBV28
TGTGCCAGCAGGGGACACTCTGCTGGCACAGATACGCAGTATTTT
CASRGHSAGTDTQYF
>NA|13|TRBJ2-5|NA|TRBV11-2
TGTGCCAGCAGCCAGACCCGGCGAGAGACCCAGTACTTC
CASSQTRRETQYF
>NA|17|TRBJ2-7|few|TRBV29-1
TGCAGCGCGACACTGAGGGCCAAGTATTCTGGGACCTACGAGCAGTACTTC
CSATLRAKYSGTYEQYF
>NA|19|TRBJ1-6|NA|TRBV30
TGTGCCTGGACCAAAGCGGCCTTTACCGTGGGACCCTATAATTCACCCCTCCACTTT
CAWTKAAFTVGPYNSPLHF
>NA|15|TRBJ1-5|many|TRBV7-9
TGTGCCAGCAGCTTAGGGGACTCAAACAATCAGCCCCAGCATTTT
CASSLGDSNNQPQHF